The clone carrying this T cell receptor beta chain was observed a few times. Its antigen remains unknown. Trimming stripped 4 bases from V and 13 bases from J, with 17 bases between. The germline V gene has CDR1 SGHAT and CDR2 FQNNGV. This CDR3 is built from 13 residues. CD4+ T cells were isolated after approximately 10 days of culture. Convalescent patients had PCR-confirmed SARS-CoV-2 infection between March and December 2020. This entry comes from a study of vaccination effects on CD4 cells after COVID-19. Study-level points and caveats: Marked clonal contraction was seen late after vaccination (in both infection- and vaccine-induced clones). Missing from the study were early post-infection timepoints, and its convalescent patients were few.

Clones were sequenced by immunoSEQ multiplex PCR, and TCRdb holds only the in-frame ones, with some missing. This sample has tens of thousands of clones, with about 72% found just once. The sequences come from CD4+ T cells from PBMCs cultured without peptide, collected before COVID-19 vaccination. The chain employs TRBV11-2 and TRBJ2-1, with D perhaps TRBD1 (5 bases). This clonotype was sampled from a human donor who had a prior SARS-CoV-2 infection. CDR3 loop: CASSSQYRSPQFF. DNA of the CDR3: TGTGCCAGCAGCTCCCAATACAGGTCCCCCCAGTTCTTC.